This TCR beta chain came from a study of shared clonotypes between healthy human individuals. Study summary: Per-donor plates numbered three CD4 naive, three CD4 memory, two CD8 naive and one CD8 memory.

Authors' methods: Without quality scores, immunoSEQ junctional reads could not be filtered like full-length reads. The data were produced by immunoSEQ multiplex PCR, yet TCRdb's version contains in-frame clones alone and is incomplete. That table supplies the V and J calls and clone size; D and trimming were determined from the DNA. The sample contains some 800,000 clones, more than 85% of which appear only once. Study-level points and caveats: Generally, naive subsets came out with larger estimated richness than memory subsets.

The V end was cut by 0 bases, the J end by 2 bases, with 14 bases between. Germline V gene data show CDR1 as KGHSH and CDR2 as LQKENI. The CDR3 covers 17 residues. This clone was seen just once. The antigen is not known. CD8 cells classed as naive were CD45RO-negative and positively selected for CCR7, excluding terminally differentiated effector memory CD45RA+ cells. The rearrangement joins TRBV18 to TRBJ1-3; the D gene is possibly TRBD1 (6 bases). The TCR originated in a man younger than 40 in good health. Sequencing was performed on naive CD8+ T cells sorted from blood. The CDR3, as DNA: TGTGCCAGCTCACCACCGGTTCAGGGGAGTACTGGAAACACCATATATTTT. It codes for CASSPPVQGSTGNTIYF.